This T cell receptor beta chain is from a study of CD8+ T cells in alopecia areata. Study overall: The SALT score measured affected scalp surface percentage in treated patients. Regarding the study as a whole: Affected scalp, especially in alopecia totalis/universalis, had a higher clonality than normal scalp did. Researchers say the link of baseline CD8+ expansion to response remains uncertain, with one nonresponder.

Details on this clone: Its antigen remains unknown.

Treatment: oral pan-JAK inhibitor, 5-10 mg twice daily. Researchers picked out CD4+ and CD8+ T cells from PBMCs by sorting. The CDR3 spans 15 residues. Trimming shortened V by 5 bases and J by 0 bases, and 13 bases separated the two germline ends. The germline CDR1 and CDR2 sequences are MNHEY and SVGAGI. RNA extraction and reverse transcription yielded cDNA as sequencing template. The method was immunoSEQ multiplex PCR; TCRdb's version includes in-frame clones alone and lacks a portion of them. Among about 190,000 clones listed, 60% to 70% were seen once. Specimen: CD4+ T cells sorted from blood, collected at week 4, from a patient treated with tofacitinib. The origin of this receptor is a human donor with alopecia areata. V and J are TRBV6-5 and TRBJ1-1; D unclear. The CDR3 coding sequence is TGTGCCAGCAGTAACTACCCGGCGGTGAACACTGAAGCTTTCTTT. Its protein is CASSNYPAVNTEAFF.